This T cell receptor beta chain was recovered during a study of control samples from healthy donors and cancer patients. There are 16 residues in the CDR3. V lost 2 bases, J lost 5 bases, and 11 bases stayed unmatched. Germline CDR1 and CDR2: MGHRA and YSYEKL. Assay: immunoSEQ multiplex PCR; the TCRdb copy retains only in-frame clones and omits some. The data hold under 65,000 clones, with less than 95% observed a single time. The chain carries TRBV4-1 and TRBJ2-7; the match to TRBD2 covers 8 bases. The TCR sequence derives from a woman aged 45-65 years with colorectal cancer. The specimen was PBMCs. CDR3 sequence reads: CASSQPRLVAGNEQYF. The CDR3 nucleotides read TGCGCCAGCAGCCAACCCAGGTTGGTAGCGGGGAACGAGCAGTACTTC.